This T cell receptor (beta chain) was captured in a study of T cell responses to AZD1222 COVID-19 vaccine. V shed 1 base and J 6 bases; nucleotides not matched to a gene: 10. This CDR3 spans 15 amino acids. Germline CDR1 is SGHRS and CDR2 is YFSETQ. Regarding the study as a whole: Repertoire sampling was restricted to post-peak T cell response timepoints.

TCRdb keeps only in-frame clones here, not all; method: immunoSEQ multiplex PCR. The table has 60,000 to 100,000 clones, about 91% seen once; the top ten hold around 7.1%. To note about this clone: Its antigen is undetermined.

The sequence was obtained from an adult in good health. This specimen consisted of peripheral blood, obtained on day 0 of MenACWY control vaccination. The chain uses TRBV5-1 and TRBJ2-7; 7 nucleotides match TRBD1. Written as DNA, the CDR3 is TGCGCCAGCAGCTTGACGACAGGGCGCGTGGCCGAGCAGTACTTC. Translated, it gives CASSLTTGRVAEQYF.